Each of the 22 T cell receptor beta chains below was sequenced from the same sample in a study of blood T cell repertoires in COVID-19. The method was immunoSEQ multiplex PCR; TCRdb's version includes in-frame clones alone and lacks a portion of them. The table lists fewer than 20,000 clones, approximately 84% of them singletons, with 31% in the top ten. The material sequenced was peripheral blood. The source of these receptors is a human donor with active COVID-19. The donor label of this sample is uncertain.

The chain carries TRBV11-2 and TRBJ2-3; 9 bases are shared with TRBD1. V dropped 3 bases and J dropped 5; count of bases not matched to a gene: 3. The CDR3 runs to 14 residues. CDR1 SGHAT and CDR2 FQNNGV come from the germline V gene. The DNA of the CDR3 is TGTGCCAGCAGCTTGGACAGGGGTATAGATACGCAGTATTTT. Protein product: CASSLDRGIDTQYF.

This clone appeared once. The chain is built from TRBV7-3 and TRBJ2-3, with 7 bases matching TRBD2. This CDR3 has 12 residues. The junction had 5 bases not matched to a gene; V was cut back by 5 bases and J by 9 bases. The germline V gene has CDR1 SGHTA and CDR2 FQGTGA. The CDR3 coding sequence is TGTGCCAGCAGCCTCGGACTAGAGACGCAGTATTTT. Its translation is CASSLGLETQYF.

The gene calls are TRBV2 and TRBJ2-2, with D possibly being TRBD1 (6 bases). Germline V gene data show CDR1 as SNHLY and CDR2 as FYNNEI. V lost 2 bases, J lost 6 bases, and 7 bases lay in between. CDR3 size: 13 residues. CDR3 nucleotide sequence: TGTGCCAGCAGTGAACAGGGGTCCGGGGAGCTGTTTTTT. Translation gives CASSEQGSGELFF.

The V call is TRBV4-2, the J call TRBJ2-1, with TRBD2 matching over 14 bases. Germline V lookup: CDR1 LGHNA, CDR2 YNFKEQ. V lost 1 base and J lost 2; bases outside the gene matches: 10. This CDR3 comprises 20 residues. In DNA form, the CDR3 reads TGTGCCAGCAGCCAAGCCCCGGGACTAGCGGGGGATTTAGCCTACAATGAGCAGTTCTTC. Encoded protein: CASSQAPGLAGDLAYNEQFF.

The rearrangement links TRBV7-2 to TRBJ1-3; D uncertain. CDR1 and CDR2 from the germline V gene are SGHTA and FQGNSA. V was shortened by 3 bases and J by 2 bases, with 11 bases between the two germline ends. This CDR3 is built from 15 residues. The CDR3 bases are TGTGCCAGCAGCTTGCGAGGGTCGACTGGAAACACCATATATTTT. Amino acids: CASSLRGSTGNTIYF.

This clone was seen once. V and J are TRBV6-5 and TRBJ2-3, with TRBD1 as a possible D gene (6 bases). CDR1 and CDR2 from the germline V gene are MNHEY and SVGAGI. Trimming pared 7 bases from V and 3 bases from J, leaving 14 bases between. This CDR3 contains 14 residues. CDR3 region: CASTRRGGTDTQYF. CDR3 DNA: TGTGCCAGCACCAGAAGAGGGGGAACAGATACGCAGTATTTT.

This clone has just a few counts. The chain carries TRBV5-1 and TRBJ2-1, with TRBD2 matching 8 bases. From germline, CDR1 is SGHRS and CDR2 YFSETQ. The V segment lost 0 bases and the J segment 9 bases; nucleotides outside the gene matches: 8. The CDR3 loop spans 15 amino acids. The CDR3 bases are TGCGCCAGCAGCTTGGATACGGGGGGGCAAGGTGAGCAGTTCTTC. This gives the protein CASSLDTGGQGEQFF.

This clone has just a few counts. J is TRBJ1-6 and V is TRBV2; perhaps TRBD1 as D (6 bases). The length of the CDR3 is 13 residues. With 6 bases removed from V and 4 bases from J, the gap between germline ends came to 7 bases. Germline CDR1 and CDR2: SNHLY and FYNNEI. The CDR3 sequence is CASRGQYNSPLHF. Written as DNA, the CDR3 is TGTGCCAGCAGAGGACAGTATAATTCACCCCTCCACTTT. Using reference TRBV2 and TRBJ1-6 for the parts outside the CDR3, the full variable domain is EPEVTQTPSHQVTQMGQEVILRCVPISNHLYFYWYRQILGQKVEFLVSFYNNEISEKSEIFDDQFSVERPDGSNFTLKIRSTKLEDSAMYFCASRGQYNSPLHFGNGTRLTVT.

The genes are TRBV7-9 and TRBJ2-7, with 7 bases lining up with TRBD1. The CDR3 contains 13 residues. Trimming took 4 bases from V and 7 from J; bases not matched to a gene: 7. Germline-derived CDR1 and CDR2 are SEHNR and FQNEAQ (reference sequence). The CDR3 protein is CASSSTGDGEQYF. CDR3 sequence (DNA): TGTGCCAGCAGCTCTACAGGGGACGGGGAGCAGTACTTC.

CDR3 sequence: CASTWGGSGNTIYF. The CDR3 coding sequence is TGCGCCAGCACCTGGGGGGGTTCTGGAAACACCATATATTTT. This sequence joins TRBV5-1 and TRBJ1-3, with D possibly being TRBD1 (5 bases). Between the trimmed V and J ends, which lost 6 bases and 1 base, there was a span of 11 bases. In germline, CDR1 is SGHRS, CDR2 YFSETQ. CDR3 length: 14 amino acids.

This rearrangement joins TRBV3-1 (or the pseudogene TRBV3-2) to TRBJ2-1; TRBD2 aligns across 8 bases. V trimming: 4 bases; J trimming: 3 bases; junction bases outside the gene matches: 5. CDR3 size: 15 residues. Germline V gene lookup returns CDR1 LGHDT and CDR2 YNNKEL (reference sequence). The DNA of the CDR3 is TGTGCCAGCAGCCCGCCTAGCGGGCACTACAATGAGCAGTTCTTC. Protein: CASSPPSGHYNEQFF.

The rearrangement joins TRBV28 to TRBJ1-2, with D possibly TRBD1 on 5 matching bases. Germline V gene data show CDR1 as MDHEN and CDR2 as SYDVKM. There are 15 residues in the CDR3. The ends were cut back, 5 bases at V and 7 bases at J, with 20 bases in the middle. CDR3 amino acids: CASSGSGEGPSGYTF. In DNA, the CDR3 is TGTGCCAGCAGTGGGAGCGGGGAGGGGCCAAGTGGCTACACCTTC.

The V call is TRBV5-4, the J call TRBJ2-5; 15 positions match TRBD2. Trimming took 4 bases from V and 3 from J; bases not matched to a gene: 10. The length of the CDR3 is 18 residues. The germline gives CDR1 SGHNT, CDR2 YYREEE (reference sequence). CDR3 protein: CASSPTPGLAGGEETQYF. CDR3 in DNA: TGTGCCAGCAGCCCGACCCCGGGACTAGCGGGGGGAGAAGAGACCCAGTACTTC.

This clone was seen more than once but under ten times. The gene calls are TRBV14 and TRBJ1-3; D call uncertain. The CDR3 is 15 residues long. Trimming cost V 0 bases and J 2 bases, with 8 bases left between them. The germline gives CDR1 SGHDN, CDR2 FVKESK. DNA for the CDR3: TGTGCCAGCAGCCAAGATCCGGGGACTGGAAACACCATATATTTT. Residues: CASSQDPGTGNTIYF.

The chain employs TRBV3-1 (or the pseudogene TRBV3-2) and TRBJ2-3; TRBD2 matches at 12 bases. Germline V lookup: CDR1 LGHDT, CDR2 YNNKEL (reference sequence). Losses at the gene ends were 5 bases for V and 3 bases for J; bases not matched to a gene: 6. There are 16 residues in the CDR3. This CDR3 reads CASSTSSGRGTDTQYF. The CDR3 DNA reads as TGTGCCAGCAGCACTTCTAGCGGGAGGGGTACAGATACGCAGTATTTT.

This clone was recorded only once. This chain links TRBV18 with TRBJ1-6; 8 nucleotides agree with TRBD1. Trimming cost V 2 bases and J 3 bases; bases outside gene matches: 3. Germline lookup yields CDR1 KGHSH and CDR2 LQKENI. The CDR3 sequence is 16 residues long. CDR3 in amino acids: CASSPSGQVYNSPLHF. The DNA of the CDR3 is TGTGCCAGCTCACCATCGGGACAGGTCTATAATTCACCCCTCCACTTT.

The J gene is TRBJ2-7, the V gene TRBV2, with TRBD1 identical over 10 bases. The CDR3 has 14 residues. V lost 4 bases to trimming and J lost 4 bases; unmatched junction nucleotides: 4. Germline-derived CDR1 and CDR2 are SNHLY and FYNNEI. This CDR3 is CASSVGTGAYEQYF. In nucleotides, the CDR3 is TGTGCCAGCAGTGTCGGGACAGGGGCTTACGAGCAGTACTTC.

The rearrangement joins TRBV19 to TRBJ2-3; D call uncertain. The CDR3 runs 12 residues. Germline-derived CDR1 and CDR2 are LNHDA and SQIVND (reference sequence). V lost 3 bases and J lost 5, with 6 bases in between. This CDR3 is CASSISQDTQYF. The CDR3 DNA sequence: TGTGCCAGTAGTATTAGTCAAGATACGCAGTATTTT. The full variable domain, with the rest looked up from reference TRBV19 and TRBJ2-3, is DGGITQSPKYLFRKEGQNVTLSCEQNLNHDAMYWYRQDPGQGLRLIYYSQIVNDFQKGDIAEGYSVSREKKESFPLTVTSAQKNPTAFYLCASSISQDTQYFGPGTRLTVL.

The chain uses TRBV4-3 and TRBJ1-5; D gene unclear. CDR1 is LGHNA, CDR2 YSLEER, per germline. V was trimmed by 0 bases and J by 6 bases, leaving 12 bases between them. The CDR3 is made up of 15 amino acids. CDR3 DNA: TGCGCCAGCAGCCAAGATGCGGGCATTCCTCAGCCCCAGCATTTT. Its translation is CASSQDAGIPQPQHF.

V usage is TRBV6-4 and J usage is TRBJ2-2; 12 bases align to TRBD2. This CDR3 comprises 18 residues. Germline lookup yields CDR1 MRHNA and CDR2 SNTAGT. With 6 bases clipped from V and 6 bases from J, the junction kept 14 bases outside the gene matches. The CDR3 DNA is TGTGCCAGCAGCGCTATGACTAGCGGGGGTCATCGGCCCGGGGAGCTGTTTTTT. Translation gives CASSAMTSGGHRPGELFF.

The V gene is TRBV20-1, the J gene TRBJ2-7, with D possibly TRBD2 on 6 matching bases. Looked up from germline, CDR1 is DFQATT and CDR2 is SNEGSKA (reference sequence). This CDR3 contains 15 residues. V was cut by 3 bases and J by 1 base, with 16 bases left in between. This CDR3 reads CSASIGTLPSYEQYF. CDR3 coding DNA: TGCAGTGCTAGTATCGGGACTCTGCCTTCCTACGAGCAGTACTTC.

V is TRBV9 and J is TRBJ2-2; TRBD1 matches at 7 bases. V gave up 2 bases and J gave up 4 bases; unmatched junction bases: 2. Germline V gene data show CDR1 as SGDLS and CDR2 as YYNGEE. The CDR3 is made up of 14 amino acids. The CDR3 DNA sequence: TGTGCCAGCAGCGTGGGACAGTCCACCGGGGAGCTGTTTTTT. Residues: CASSVGQSTGELFF. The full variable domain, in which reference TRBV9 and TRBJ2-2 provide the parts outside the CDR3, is DSGVTQTPKHLITATGQRVTLRCSPRSGDLSVYWYQQSLDQGLQFLIQYYNGEERAKGNILERFSAQQFPDLHSELNLSSLELGDSALYFCASSVGQSTGELFFGEGSRLTVL.